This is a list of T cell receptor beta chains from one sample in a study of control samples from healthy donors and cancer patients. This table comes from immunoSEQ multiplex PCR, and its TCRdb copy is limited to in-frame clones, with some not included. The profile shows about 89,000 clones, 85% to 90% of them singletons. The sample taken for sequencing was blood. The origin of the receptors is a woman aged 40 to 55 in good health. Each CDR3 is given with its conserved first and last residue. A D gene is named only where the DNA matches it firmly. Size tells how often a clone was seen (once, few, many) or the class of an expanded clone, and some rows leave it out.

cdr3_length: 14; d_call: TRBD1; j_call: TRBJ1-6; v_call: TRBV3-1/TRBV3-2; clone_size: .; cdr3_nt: TGTGCCAGCAGCCAAGGACAGGGCCATTCACCCCTCCACTTT; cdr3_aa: CASSQGQGHSPLHF
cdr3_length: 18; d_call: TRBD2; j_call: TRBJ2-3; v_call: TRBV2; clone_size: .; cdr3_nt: TGTGCCAGCAGGTCCCCCCCCCTACTAGCGGGGGGCCGGGATACGCAGTATTTT; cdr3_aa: CASRSPPLLAGGRDTQYF
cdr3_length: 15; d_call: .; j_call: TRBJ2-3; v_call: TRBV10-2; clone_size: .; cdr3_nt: TGCGCCAGCAGTGACCCCGGCTCTAGCACAGATACGCAGTATTTT; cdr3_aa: CASSDPGSSTDTQYF
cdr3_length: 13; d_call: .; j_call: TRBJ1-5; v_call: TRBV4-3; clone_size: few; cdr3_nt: TGCGCCAGCAGCCAACAGAGAAATCAGCCCCAGCATTTT; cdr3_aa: CASSQQRNQPQHF
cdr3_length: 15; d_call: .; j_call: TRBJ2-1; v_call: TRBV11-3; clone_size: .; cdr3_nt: TGTGCCAGCAGCTTAGTTGGCCAGCTCTACAATGAGCAGTTCTTC; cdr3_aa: CASSLVGQLYNEQFF
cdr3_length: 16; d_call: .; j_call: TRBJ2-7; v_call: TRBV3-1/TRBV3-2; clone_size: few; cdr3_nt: TGTGCCAGCAGCCACGGTCCTCAGGGCGGCTCCTACGAGCAGTACTTC; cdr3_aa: CASSHGPQGGSYEQYF
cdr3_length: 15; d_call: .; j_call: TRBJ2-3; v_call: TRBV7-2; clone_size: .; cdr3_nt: TGTGCCAGCAGCCCTGGGGGGTCTAGCACAGATACGCAGTATTTT; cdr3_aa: CASSPGGSSTDTQYF
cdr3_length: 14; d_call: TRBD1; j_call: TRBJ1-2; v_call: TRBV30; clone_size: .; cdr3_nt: TGTGCCTGGAAGTCCCCAGGGGGCATCTATGGCTACACCTTC; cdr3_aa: CAWKSPGGIYGYTF
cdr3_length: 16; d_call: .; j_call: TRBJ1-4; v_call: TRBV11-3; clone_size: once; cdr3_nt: TGTGCCAGCAGCCCCGGGACCGGCGCAACTAATGAAAAACTGTTTTTT; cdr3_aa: CASSPGTGATNEKLFF
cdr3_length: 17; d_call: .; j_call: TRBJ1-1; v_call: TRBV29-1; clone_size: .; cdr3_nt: TGCAGCGTTGAAGATTTGGGGGGGCCGAGAGAGAACACTGAAGCTTTCTTT; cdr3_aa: CSVEDLGGPRENTEAFF
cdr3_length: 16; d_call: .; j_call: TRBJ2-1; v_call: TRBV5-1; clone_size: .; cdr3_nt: TGCGCCAGCAGCATTGACCGGGACGGAGGATACAATGAGCAGTTCTTC; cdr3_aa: CASSIDRDGGYNEQFF
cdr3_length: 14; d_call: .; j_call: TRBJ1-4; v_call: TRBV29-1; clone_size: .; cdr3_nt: TGCAGCGTATCGGACAGTACAACTAATGAAAAACTGTTTTTT; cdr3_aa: CSVSDSTTNEKLFF
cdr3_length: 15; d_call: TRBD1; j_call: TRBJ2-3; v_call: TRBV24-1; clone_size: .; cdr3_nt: TGTGCCACCAGTGATAGGACAGGGGAGGCAGATACGCAGTATTTT; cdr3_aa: CATSDRTGEADTQYF
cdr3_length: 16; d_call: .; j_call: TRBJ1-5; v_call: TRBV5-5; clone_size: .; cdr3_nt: TGTGCCAGCAGCCCCCTTTTTCGGGGTAGGAATCAGCCCCAGCATTTT; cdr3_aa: CASSPLFRGRNQPQHF
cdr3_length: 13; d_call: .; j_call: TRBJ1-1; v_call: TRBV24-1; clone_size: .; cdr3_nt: TGTGCCACCAGTGACGGTGTTAGGGCTGAAGCTTTCTTT; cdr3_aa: CATSDGVRAEAFF
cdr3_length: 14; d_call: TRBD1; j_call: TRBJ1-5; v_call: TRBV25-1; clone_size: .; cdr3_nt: TGTGCCAGCAGTGAAACAGGGGTCAATCAGCCCCAGCATTTT; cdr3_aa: CASSETGVNQPQHF
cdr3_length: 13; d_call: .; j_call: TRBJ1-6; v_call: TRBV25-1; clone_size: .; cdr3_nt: TGTGCCAGCAGTGAATGGGAGGATTCACCCCTCCACTTT; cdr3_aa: CASSEWEDSPLHF
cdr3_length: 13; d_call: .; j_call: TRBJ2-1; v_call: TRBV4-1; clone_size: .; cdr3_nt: TGCGCCAGCAGCCCGTCTAGAAACGATGAGCAGTTCTTC; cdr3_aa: CASSPSRNDEQFF
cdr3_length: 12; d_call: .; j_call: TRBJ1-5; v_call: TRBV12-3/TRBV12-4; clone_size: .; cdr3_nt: TGTGCCAGCAGTTCGAGGAATCAGCCCCAGCATTTT; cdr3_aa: CASSSRNQPQHF
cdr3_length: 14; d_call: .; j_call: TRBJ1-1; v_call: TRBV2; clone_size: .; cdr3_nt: TGTGCCAGCTTACTTTGGGGGGCGAACACTGAAGCTTTCTTT; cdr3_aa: CASLLWGANTEAFF
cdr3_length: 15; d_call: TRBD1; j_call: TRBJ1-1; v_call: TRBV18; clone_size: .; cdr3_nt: TGTGCCAGCTCCGGACAGGGCACCATGAACACTGAAGCTTTCTTT; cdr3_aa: CASSGQGTMNTEAFF
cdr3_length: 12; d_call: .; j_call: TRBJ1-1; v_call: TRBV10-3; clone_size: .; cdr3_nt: TGTGCCATCAGAACCGGGGGAGGGGGAGCTTTCTTT; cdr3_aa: CAIRTGGGGAFF
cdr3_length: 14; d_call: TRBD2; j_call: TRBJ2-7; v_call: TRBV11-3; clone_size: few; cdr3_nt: TGTGCCAGCAGCTTAGCGGGGGGGACCTACGAGCAGTACTTC; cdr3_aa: CASSLAGGTYEQYF
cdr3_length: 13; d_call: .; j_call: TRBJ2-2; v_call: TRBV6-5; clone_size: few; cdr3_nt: TGTGCCAGCGCGCAGGGAGTCACCGGGGAGCTGTTTTTT; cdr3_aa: CASAQGVTGELFF
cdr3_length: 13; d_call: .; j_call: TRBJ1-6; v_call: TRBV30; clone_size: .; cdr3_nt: TGTGCCTGGAGTGTGATGAGGAATTCACCCCTCCACTTT; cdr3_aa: CAWSVMRNSPLHF
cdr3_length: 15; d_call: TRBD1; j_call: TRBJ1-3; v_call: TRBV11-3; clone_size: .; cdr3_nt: TGTGCCAGCAGCTCCGGACAGGGTGGCAAAGGCACCATATATTTT; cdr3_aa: CASSSGQGGKGTIYF
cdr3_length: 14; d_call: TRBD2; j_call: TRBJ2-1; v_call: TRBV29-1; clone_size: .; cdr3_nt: TGCAGCGTAAATGCGGGGGTCTCCTACAATGAGCAGTTCTTC; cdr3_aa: CSVNAGVSYNEQFF
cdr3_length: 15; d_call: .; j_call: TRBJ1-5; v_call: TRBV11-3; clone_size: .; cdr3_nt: TGTGCCAGCAGCTTCAACCGGCCTAGCAATCAGCCCCAGCATTTT; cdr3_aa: CASSFNRPSNQPQHF
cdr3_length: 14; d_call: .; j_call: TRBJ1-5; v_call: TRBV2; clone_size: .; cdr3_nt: TGTGCCAGCAGTGGGAGGGGCTCCAATCAGCCCCAGCATTTT; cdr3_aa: CASSGRGSNQPQHF
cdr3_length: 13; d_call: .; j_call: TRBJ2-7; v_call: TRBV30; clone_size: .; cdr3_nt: TGTGCCTCCCGGTGGGTATTCATCCACGAGCAGTACTTC; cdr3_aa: CASRWVFIHEQYF
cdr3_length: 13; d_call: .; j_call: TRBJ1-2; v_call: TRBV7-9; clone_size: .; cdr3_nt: TGTGCCAGCAGCTTCAGGGAGGACTATGGCTACACCTTC; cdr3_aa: CASSFREDYGYTF
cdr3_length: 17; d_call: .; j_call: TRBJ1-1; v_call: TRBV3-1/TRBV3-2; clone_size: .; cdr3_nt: TGTGCCAGCAGCGAGCTGGCGGGGGGGGCGGAGAACACTGAAGCTTTCTTT; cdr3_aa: CASSELAGGAENTEAFF
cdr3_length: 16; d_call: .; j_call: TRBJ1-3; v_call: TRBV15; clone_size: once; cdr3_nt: TGTGCCACCAGCAGAGAGACTCGGACCAAAGGAAACACCATATATTTT; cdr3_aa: CATSRETRTKGNTIYF
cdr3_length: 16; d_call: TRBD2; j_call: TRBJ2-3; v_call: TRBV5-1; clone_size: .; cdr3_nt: TGCGCCAGCAGCTTGGGGCTAGCGGCCAGGACAGATACGCAGTATTTT; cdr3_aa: CASSLGLAARTDTQYF
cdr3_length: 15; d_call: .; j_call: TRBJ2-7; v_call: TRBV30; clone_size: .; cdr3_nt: TGTGCCTGGAGTTGGATGGGCCAAGTTGCCCCCGAGCAGTACTTC; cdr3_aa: CAWSWMGQVAPEQYF
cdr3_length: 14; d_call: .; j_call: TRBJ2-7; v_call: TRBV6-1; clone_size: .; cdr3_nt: TGTGCCAGCAGTGAAGTTGAGGCAGGCTACGAGCAGTACTTC; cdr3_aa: CASSEVEAGYEQYF
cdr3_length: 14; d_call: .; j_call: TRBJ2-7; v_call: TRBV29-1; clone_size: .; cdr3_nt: TGCAGCGTTGAAATAGGACCTAATACGGGAGAGCAGTACTTC; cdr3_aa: CSVEIGPNTGEQYF
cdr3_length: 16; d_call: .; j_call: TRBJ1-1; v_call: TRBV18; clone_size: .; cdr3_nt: TGTGCCAGCTCACCCCAGGGTGTATCAGGAAACACTGAAGCTTTCTTT; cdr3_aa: CASSPQGVSGNTEAFF
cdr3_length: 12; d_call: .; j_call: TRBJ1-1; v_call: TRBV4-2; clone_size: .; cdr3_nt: TGTGCCAGCAGCCAACCCTGGGGGGAAGCTTTCTTT; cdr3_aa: CASSQPWGEAFF
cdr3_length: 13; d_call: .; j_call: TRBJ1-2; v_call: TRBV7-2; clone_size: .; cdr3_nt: TGTGCCAGCAGCTTAACTCGGGGGTATGGCTACACCTTC; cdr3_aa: CASSLTRGYGYTF
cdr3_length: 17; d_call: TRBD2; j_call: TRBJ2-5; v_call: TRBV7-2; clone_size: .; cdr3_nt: TGTGCCAGCAGCTTATCTAGCGGGGGGGCCGATGATGAGACCCAGTACTTC; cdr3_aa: CASSLSSGGADDETQYF
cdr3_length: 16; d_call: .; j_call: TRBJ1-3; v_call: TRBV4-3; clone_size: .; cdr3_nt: TGCGCCAGCAGCCATCTACCCCTGGGACAAGGAAACACCATATATTTT; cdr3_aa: CASSHLPLGQGNTIYF
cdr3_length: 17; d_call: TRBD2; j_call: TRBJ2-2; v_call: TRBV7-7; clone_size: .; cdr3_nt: TGTGCCAGCAGCACACCTAGCGGGGGCCTATACACCGGGGAGCTGTTTTTT; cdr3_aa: CASSTPSGGLYTGELFF
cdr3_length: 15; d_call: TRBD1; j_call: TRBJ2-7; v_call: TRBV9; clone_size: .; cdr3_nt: TGTGCCAGCAGCGTAGGGGGACAGGGGAACTACGAGCAGTACTTC; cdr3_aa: CASSVGGQGNYEQYF
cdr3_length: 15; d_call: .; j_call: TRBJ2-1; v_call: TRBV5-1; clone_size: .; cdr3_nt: TGCGCCAGCAGCTTGAACACAGGGTCCTACAATGAGCAGTTCTTC; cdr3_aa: CASSLNTGSYNEQFF
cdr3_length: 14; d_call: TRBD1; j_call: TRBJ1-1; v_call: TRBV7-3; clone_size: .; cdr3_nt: TGTGCCAGCAGCTTAGGACAGGGGGCCACTGAAGCTTTCTTT; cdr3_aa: CASSLGQGATEAFF
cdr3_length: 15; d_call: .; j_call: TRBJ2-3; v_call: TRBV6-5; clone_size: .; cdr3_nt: TGTGCCAGCAGTCCCCCCGGGGGAGCGACCGATACGCAGTATTTT; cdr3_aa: CASSPPGGATDTQYF
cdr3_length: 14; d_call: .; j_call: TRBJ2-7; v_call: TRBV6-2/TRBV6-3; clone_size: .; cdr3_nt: TGTGCCAGCAGTAAGGGGGGCATAGGCTACGAGCAGTACTTC; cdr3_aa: CASSKGGIGYEQYF
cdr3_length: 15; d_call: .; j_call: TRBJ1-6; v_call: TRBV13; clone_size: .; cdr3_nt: TGTGCCAGCAGCTTGTCGTCGGAACTCCGCTCACCCCTCCACTTT; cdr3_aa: CASSLSSELRSPLHF
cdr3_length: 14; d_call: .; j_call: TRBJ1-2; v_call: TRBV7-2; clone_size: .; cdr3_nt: TGTGCCAGCAGCGCAGCAGAAGCTAACTATGGCTACACCTTC; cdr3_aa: CASSAAEANYGYTF
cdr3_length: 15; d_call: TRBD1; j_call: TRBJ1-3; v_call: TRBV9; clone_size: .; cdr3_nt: TGTGCCAGCAGCGCAACCGGGACAGGGGGAAACACCATATATTTT; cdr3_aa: CASSATGTGGNTIYF
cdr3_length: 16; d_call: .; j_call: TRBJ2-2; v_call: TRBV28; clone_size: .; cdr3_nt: TGTGCCAGCAGATCGAGCAGGGCCCCTAACACCGGGGAGCTGTTTTTT; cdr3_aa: CASRSSRAPNTGELFF
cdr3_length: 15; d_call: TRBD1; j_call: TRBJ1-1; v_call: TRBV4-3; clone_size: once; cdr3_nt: TGCGCCAGCAGCCGCCTCACAGGGGTAGGCACTGAAGCTTTCTTT; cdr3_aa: CASSRLTGVGTEAFF
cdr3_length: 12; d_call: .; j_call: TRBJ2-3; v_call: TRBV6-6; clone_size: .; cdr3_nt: TGTGCCAGCAGTTACTACAGAGATACGCAGTATTTT; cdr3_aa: CASSYYRDTQYF
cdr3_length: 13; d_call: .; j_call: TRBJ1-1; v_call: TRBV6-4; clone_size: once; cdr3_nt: TGTGCCAGCAGTCAGCAAGCGGGGGATGAAGCTTTCTTT; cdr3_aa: CASSQQAGDEAFF
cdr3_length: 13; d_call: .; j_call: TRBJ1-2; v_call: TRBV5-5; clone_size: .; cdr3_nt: TGTGCCAGCAGCTTGGCGGGCGACTATGGCTACACCTTC; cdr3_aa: CASSLAGDYGYTF
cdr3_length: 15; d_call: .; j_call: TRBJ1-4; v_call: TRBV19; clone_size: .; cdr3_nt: TGTGCCAGTAGTATGTCAGTAACAACTAATGAAAAACTGTTTTTT; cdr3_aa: CASSMSVTTNEKLFF
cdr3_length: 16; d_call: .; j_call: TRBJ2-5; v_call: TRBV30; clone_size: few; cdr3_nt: TGTGCCTGGAGACGGGGCGGGGGCAGGGTTCAAGAGACCCAGTACTTC; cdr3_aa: CAWRRGGGRVQETQYF
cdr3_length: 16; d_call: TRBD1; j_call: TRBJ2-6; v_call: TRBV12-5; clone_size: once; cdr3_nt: TGTGCTAGTGGAGGACAGGGAGACTCTGGGGCCAACGTCCTGACTTTC; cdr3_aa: CASGGQGDSGANVLTF
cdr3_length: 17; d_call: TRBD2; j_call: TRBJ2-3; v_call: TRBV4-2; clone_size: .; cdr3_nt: TGTGCCAGCAGCCAGGACCTAGCGGGGGCCATCGAGGATACGCAGTATTTT; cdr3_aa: CASSQDLAGAIEDTQYF